This TCR beta chain derives from a study of T cells in Graves' hyperthyroidism and ophthalmopathy. This CDR3 contains 16 residues. The J segment lost 2 bases and the V segment lost 1 base, leaving 5 bases of the junction unmatched. Findings and limits, study-wide: The model foresaw ophthalmopathy a median about 6.1 months prior to onset. In blood, most of the thyroid clonotypes expanded above 0.001 were also present. By a 13 V-J model, ophthalmopathy was set apart from stable hyperthyroidism.

As regards this clonotype: Its antigen is currently unknown.

Researchers amplified the TCR beta CDR3 regions from RNA transcripts. The primer set for the first-round RT-PCR of the TCR CDR3 was HTBI. TCRdb reprocessed the multiplex PCR reads via MiXCR and lists one record per CDR3 protein. Of about 300,000 distinct CDR3 sequences listed, approximately 19% were seen once; the top ten hold under 40%. The TCR was taken from a man aged 45-65 years with Graves' ophthalmopathy. Sequenced input: blood. This chain uses TRBV12-3 or TRBV12-4 with TRBJ1-2, with 9 nucleotides matching TRBD1. CDR3 sequence reads: CASSLVGTGRNYGYTF. The DNA of the CDR3 is TGTGCCAGCAGTTTAGTTGGGACAGGGCGAAACTATGGCTACACCTTC.